These T cell receptor beta chains were read from a single sample in a study of shared clonotypes between healthy human individuals. Sequenced by immunoSEQ multiplex PCR; TCRdb stores in-frame clones only, minus some. The sample holds more than 450,000 clones, around 79% seen once. Source material: PBMCs. Receptors were obtained from a woman aged 35 to 49 in good health. Some clones in this sample may be carry-over from other donors' samples. Both conserved end residues are part of each CDR3. A D gene is named only where the DNA matches it firmly. The size field is filled for only some rows; it gives once, few, many or a size class.

>TRBD2|TRBV19|NA|16|TRBJ2-5
CASSIGGSGRAETQYF
>TRBD1|TRBV13|NA|15|TRBJ1-6
CASSLVAGGNSPLHF
>TRBD2|TRBV6-5|once|14|TRBJ2-1
CASSYGGERNEQFF
>NA|TRBV6-5|few|15|TRBJ2-1
CASSYLGGTYNEQFF
>TRBD1|TRBV7-8|few|14|TRBJ1-5
CASSVGTGDQPQHF
>TRBD1|TRBV10-3|NA|16|TRBJ1-1
CAIRGTGTGMNTEAFF
>NA|TRBV6-1|NA|13|TRBJ1-2
CASSPGRDYGYTF
>NA|TRBV27|NA|14|TRBJ1-5
CASSLSPQGQPQHF
>TRBD1|TRBV7-8|NA|12|TRBJ1-2
CASSPRQGSYTF
>TRBD1|TRBV5-6|once|14|TRBJ2-7
CASSLGQGANEQYF
>NA|TRBV5-4|NA|16|TRBJ2-2
CASSLVGGSNTGELFF
>NA|TRBV30|once|15|TRBJ1-1
CAWSVRGRSGTEAFF
>NA|TRBV5-4|NA|13|TRBJ2-5
CASNRQEGETQYF
>TRBD1|TRBV30|NA|14|TRBJ1-1
CAWSVQGAFRRAFF
>TRBD2|TRBV6-1|NA|15|TRBJ2-1
CASSGSGSSYNEQFF
>TRBD1|TRBV10-1|NA|16|TRBJ1-1
CASSERGTVMNTEAFF
>NA|TRBV10-3|NA|15|TRBJ2-6
CAIGPGATGANVLTF
>TRBD1|TRBV18|NA|16|TRBJ1-3
CASSPGLGGSGNTIYF
>NA|TRBV9|NA|15|TRBJ2-3
CASSITGSSTDTQYF
>TRBD1|TRBV30|NA|17|TRBJ1-6
CAWSGGQGRGDNSPLHF
>NA|TRBV18|NA|15|TRBJ2-7
CASSPLGRGIDEQYF
>TRBD2|TRBV28|NA|18|TRBJ2-1
CASSLGLGREVLHNEQFF
>NA|TRBV7-2|NA|15|TRBJ2-3
CASSTPGLRTDTQYF
>NA|TRBV5-1|NA|14|TRBJ1-1
CASSLEGQNTEAFF
>NA|TRBV28|NA|14|TRBJ2-3
CASKPLGTTDTQYF
>TRBD2|TRBV5-4|few|15|TRBJ2-7
CASSLEASGPYEQYF
>TRBD2|TRBV5-6|NA|16|TRBJ2-3
CASSLLLAGELDTQYF
>TRBD1|TRBV6-1|NA|12|TRBJ2-7
CASGRTGNEQYF
>NA|TRBV6-5|NA|15|TRBJ2-2
CASSYQPATTGELFF
>TRBD2|TRBV30|NA|16|TRBJ2-7
CAWSVRRLAGGDEQYF
>NA|TRBV18|NA|13|TRBJ1-5
CASSQRPEGPQHF
>NA|TRBV11-2|NA|15|TRBJ2-7
CASSLDGLGGYEQYF
>NA|TRBV27|NA|14|TRBJ2-7
CASSLYRDNYEQYF
>TRBD2|TRBV14|NA|14|TRBJ2-7
CASSQGGLAYEQYF
>TRBD1|TRBV7-9|NA|17|TRBJ1-2
CASSRDRGRVVDYGYTF
>TRBD1|TRBV6-1|NA|14|TRBJ2-4
CASSPDRGLNIQYF
>NA|TRBV11-2|NA|14|TRBJ2-7
CASSLALGPYEQYF
>TRBD1|TRBV19|NA|19|TRBJ1-4
CASSIRHGTGVATNEKLFF
>NA|TRBV7-2|NA|14|TRBJ2-1
CASLEDPLIDEQFF
>NA|TRBV19|NA|13|TRBJ2-7
CASSLAAHYEQYF
>TRBD1|TRBV6-5|NA|14|TRBJ1-4
CASSTDRGPEKLFF
>NA|TRBV28|NA|11|TRBJ1-2
CATQAGYGYTF
>NA|TRBV5-1|NA|16|TRBJ2-1
CASSFVSGSRRDEQFF
>TRBD1|TRBV10-3|few|15|TRBJ2-2
CAISRQGAPTGELFF
>NA|TRBV6-5|few|12|TRBJ1-1
CASSSGSPEAFF
>NA|TRBV4-2|NA|15|TRBJ1-2
CASSPQGRDDVGYTF
>NA|TRBV5-8|few|14|TRBJ1-1
CASSPRTNLMGAFF